Following are 3 T cell receptor delta chains from one sample sequenced in a study of Vδ1+ human thymocytes. Their target antigens are unknown. Extracted RNA was reverse transcribed into cDNA. Pooled V-gene forward primers with one constant-region reverse primer generated the CDR3 amplicons by multiplex PCR. TCRdb used CATT to re-call clones from the multiplex PCR reads. The sample includes about 27,000 delta-chain clones, 6% to 8% of them seen just once. Study findings and constraints: Highly polyclonal TRG and TRD repertoires with Gaussian CDR3 length distributions appeared in thymus.

The sample taken for sequencing was Vdelta1+ gamma-delta thymocytes from the thymus. Subset given: FACS-sorted CD3+ TCRalphabeta- TCRVdelta1+ TCRVdelta2- thymocytes. The receptor set was obtained from a girl under three years old who had congenital heart surgery.

This chain links TRDV1 with TRDJ1, with a weak D call TRDD3 (6 bases). The V gene's germline CDR1 is TSWWSYY and CDR2 QGS. The length of the CDR3 is 19 residues. Trimming pared 5 bases from V and 1 base from J, leaving 26 bases between. DNA for the CDR3: TGTGCTCTTGGGTTCCAAATCCCTCGGGTGGGGGTCACCACCGATAAACTCATCTTT. Amino acids: CALGFQIPRVGVTTDKLIF.

Within the sample, this clone is medium-sized (0.01 to 0.1%). The sample carries other DNA sequences with the same CDR3. The chain combines TRDV2 with TRDJ2; D possibly corresponds to TRDD3 (5 bases). V was clipped by 0 bases and J by 1 base, with 14 bases between them. CDR3 length equals 17 residues. The germline gives CDR1 GEAIGNYY, CDR2 EKD. CDR3 in amino acids: CACDTERGNYLTAQLFF. The CDR3 DNA follows: TGTGCCTGTGACACCGAAAGGGGAAACTATTTGACAGCACAACTCTTCTTT.

This clone was detected a few times. The rearrangement links TRDV1 to TRDJ1; TRDD3 aligns across 11 bases. The germline V gene encodes CDR1 TSWWSYY and CDR2 QGS. J was trimmed by 0 bases and V by 4 bases; bases with no gene match: 10. This CDR3 is built from 18 residues. CDR3 sequence reads: CALGVLLGDNRDTDKLIF. In DNA, the CDR3 is TGTGCTCTTGGGGTACTACTGGGGGATAACAGGGACACCGATAAACTCATCTTT.